Presented here are 9 T cell receptor beta chains from one specimen sequenced in a study of T cell responses to AZD1222 COVID-19 vaccine. Measured with immunoSEQ multiplex PCR; TCRdb has only the in-frame clones, and not every one. The sample has some 97,000 clones; around 87% are singletons. The specimen comprised peripheral blood, sampled on day 0 of MenACWY control vaccination. Receptors originate from an adult in good health.

The genes are TRBV7-9 and TRBJ2-1, with TRBD2 identical over 15 bases. Looked up from germline, CDR1 is SEHNR and CDR2 is FQNEAQ (reference sequence). The CDR3 length is 19 residues. After removal of 3 bases from V and 1 base from J, the junction contained 7 bases not matched to a gene. The DNA of the CDR3 is TGTGCCAGCAGCTTGGCCGGGACTAGCGGGGGGAGATCCTACAATGAGCAGTTCTTC. Amino acid sequence: CASSLAGTSGGRSYNEQFF. Variable domain in full (rest from reference TRBV7-9 and TRBJ2-1): DTGVSQNPRHKITKRGQNVTFRCDPISEHNRLYWYRQTLGQGPEFLTYFQNEAQLEKSRLLSDRFSAERPKGSFSTLEIQRTEQGDSAMYLCASSLAGTSGGRSYNEQFFGPGTRLTVL.

To note about this clone: This sample also contains other DNA sequences that code for the same CDR3. This chain links TRBV12-3 or TRBV12-4 with TRBJ2-7; D is undetermined. The germline V and J ends were trimmed by 3 bases and 3 bases, with 6 bases remaining between them. The CDR3 length is 12 residues. CDR3 in amino acids: CASSFGRYEQYF. The CDR3 bases are TGTGCCAGCAGTTTTGGCCGCTACGAGCAGTACTTC.

The chain combines TRBV27 with TRBJ1-2; D is unclear. Trimming left V 4 bases short and J 3 bases short, with 12 bases between. This CDR3 has 14 residues. Germline-derived CDR1 and CDR2 are MNHEY and SMNVEV (reference sequence). DNA of the CDR3: TGTGCCAGCAGTTCACTAGACAACCACTATGGCTACACCTTC. Its translation is CASSSLDNHYGYTF.

This clone was observed a single time. The chain is built from TRBV19 and TRBJ2-1, with TRBD2 matching 9 bases. In germline, CDR1 is LNHDA, CDR2 SQIVND (reference sequence). The ends lost 4 bases at V and 8 bases at J; junction bases unmatched: 15. This CDR3 spans 17 amino acids. Written as DNA, the CDR3 is TGTGCCAGTAGTAGGGGATTCGGCGGGGGGGCACTGGATGAGCAGTTCTTC. Translating it yields CASSRGFGGGALDEQFF.

The chain uses TRBV3-1 (or the pseudogene TRBV3-2) and TRBJ2-3, with TRBD1 identical over 12 bases. V dropped 6 bases and J dropped 4; count of bases not matched to a gene: 8. The CDR3 consists of 16 residues. Germline loops: CDR1 LGHDT, CDR2 YNNKEL (reference sequence). CDR3 DNA: TGTGCCAGCAGTGAGGGACAGGGGGCGCGATCAGATACGCAGTATTTT. Its protein is CASSEGQGARSDTQYF.

The rearrangement joins TRBV11-2 to TRBJ2-3; unclear D gene. The CDR3 sequence is 13 residues long. V was trimmed by 0 bases and J by 5 bases, leaving 6 bases between them. Germline V gene data show CDR1 as SGHAT and CDR2 as FQNNGV. The CDR3 here is CASSLDRVDTQYF. The CDR3 DNA reads TGTGCCAGCAGCTTAGATCGGGTAGATACGCAGTATTTT.

This chain connects TRBV2 to TRBJ1-1; D is ambiguous. V was clipped by 7 bases and J by 6 bases, with 9 bases between them. The CDR3 runs 11 residues. Germline V CDR1 and CDR2: SNHLY, FYNNEI. The CDR3 DNA reads TGTGCCAGCAAGCCGGAGGCTGAAGCTTTCTTT. It encodes CASKPEAEAFF.

The chain is built from TRBV28 and TRBJ1-5, with TRBD1 matching 8 bases. The CDR3 totals 14 residues. Looked up from germline, CDR1 is MDHEN and CDR2 is SYDVKM. V shed 4 bases and J 7 bases; nucleotides not matched to a gene: 6. The chain's CDR3 is CASSYQGAQQPQHF. DNA for the CDR3: TGTGCCAGCAGTTACCAGGGGGCGCAACAGCCCCAGCATTTT.

The chain joins TRBV11-2 to TRBJ2-2; D gene ambiguous. V gave up 5 bases and J gave up 6 bases, with 16 bases separating them. This CDR3 region has 15 residues. Germline V gene data show CDR1 as SGHAT and CDR2 as FQNNGV. In DNA, the CDR3 is TGTGCCAGCAGCCGACCCTCAGGACCTGCCGGGGAGCTGTTTTTT. It translates to CASSRPSGPAGELFF. Based on the CDR3 plus reference TRBV11-2 and TRBJ2-2, the full variable domain is EAGVAQSPRYKIIEKRQSVAFWCNPISGHATLYWYQQILGQGPKLLIQFQNNGVVDDSQLPKDRFSAERLKGVDSTLKIQPAKLEDSAVYLCASSRPSGPAGELFFGEGSRLTVL.